The 12 T cell receptor beta chains in this list originate from one sample, sequenced in a study of identical twins. TCRdb ran MiXCR on the 5' RACE reads and lists one entry per CDR3 protein. The table lists 250,000 or so distinct CDR3 sequences, roughly 8.7% of them singletons, with approximately 3% in the top ten. This same sample was also taken into another study, of yellow fever vaccine responses in identical twins.

Source material: CD8+ T cells sorted from blood. Source of these receptors: a woman aged 18-29 years in good health.

The V call is TRBV27, the J call TRBJ2-3; 9 bases are a match to TRBD2. The germline CDR1 and CDR2 sequences are MNHEY and SMNVEV (reference sequence). V dropped 6 bases and J dropped 2; count of bases not matched to a gene: 21. The length of the CDR3 is 20 residues. In DNA, the CDR3 is TGTGCCAGCAGCCCACTTTTTGCGGGAGGGCCCTTAAAGCCCACAGATACGCAGTATTTT. Translation gives CASSPLFAGGPLKPTDTQYF.

This clonotype was detected a few times. J is TRBJ2-7 and V is TRBV11-2; 8 nucleotides align to TRBD2. The V and J ends lost 5 bases and 0 bases, in that order; junction bases with no gene match: 6. The germline V gene has CDR1 SGHAT and CDR2 FQNNGV. CDR3 length: 15 amino acids. The CDR3 reads CASSRGGLSSYEQYF. In DNA form, the CDR3 reads TGTGCCAGCAGCCGGGGGGGGCTGAGCTCCTACGAGCAGTACTTC.

This clonotype appeared a few times. DNA for the CDR3: TGTGCCATCGGAGACGGCGGGCGAAGCACAGATACGCAGTATTTT. Translating it yields CAIGDGGRSTDTQYF. V is TRBV10-3 and J is TRBJ2-3; D perhaps matches TRBD2 (5 bases). Between the trimmed V and J ends, which lost 8 bases and 0 bases, there was a span of 15 bases. There are 15 residues in the CDR3. CDR1 and CDR2 (germline): ENHRY, SYGVKD.

This clonotype showed up many times. This chain uses TRBV12-3 or TRBV12-4 with TRBJ2-1, with TRBD1 matching 8 bases. The V and J ends lost 1 base and 6 bases, in that order; junction bases with no gene match: 5. This CDR3 spans 15 amino acids. The CDR3 nucleotides read TGTGCCAGCAGTTTAGGGACAGGGTTAGTCAATGAGCAGTTCTTC. It translates to CASSLGTGLVNEQFF.

The table lists this clonotype with many counts. The chain combines TRBV15 with TRBJ1-5, with D possibly TRBD1 on 5 matching bases. This CDR3 is 16 amino acids long. The V and J ends lost 0 bases and 2 bases respectively, with 11 bases between them. Germline-derived CDR1 and CDR2 are LNHNV and YYDKDF (reference sequence). CDR3 loop: CATSRDKVGGNQPQHF. Written as DNA, the CDR3 is TGTGCCACCAGCAGAGATAAGGTAGGGGGCAATCAGCCCCAGCATTTT. Complete variable domain (other parts from reference TRBV15 and TRBJ1-5): DAMVIQNPRYQVTQFGKPVTLSCSQTLNHNVMYWYQQKSSQAPKLLFHYYDKDFNNEADTPDNFQSRRPNTSFCFLDIRSPGLGDTAMYLCATSRDKVGGNQPQHFGDGTRLSIL.

This clonotype was counted at least ten times. The DNA of the CDR3 is TGTGCCAGCAGCTCCGGGACAGACCTAGAGCAGTTCTTC. This translates into CASSSGTDLEQFF. V usage is TRBV12-3 or TRBV12-4 and J usage is TRBJ2-1, with TRBD1 matching 7 bases. V lost 6 bases, J lost 10 bases, and 9 bases stayed unmatched. The CDR3 is 13 amino acids.

The V gene is TRBV7-6, the J gene TRBJ2-5, with D unclear. Germline V gene data show CDR1 as SGHVS and CDR2 as FNYEAQ. This CDR3 region has 13 residues. Trimming took 5 bases from V and 3 from J, leaving 10 bases between them. The CDR3 DNA follows: TGTGCCAGCAGCCGAATTTGGAAAGAGACCCAGTACTTC. Protein product: CASSRIWKETQYF.

This clonotype was picked up many times. This rearrangement joins TRBV27 to TRBJ2-5, with D possibly being TRBD2 (6 bases). The CDR3 is 14 amino acids. V lost 1 base and J 3 bases, leaving 9 bases between the germline ends. CDR1 MNHEY and CDR2 SMNVEV come from the germline V gene (reference sequence). The CDR3 is CASSLWSGEETQYF. The CDR3 nucleotides are TGTGCCAGCAGTTTATGGTCGGGGGAAGAGACCCAGTACTTC.

This clonotype has a count of ten or more. The chain employs TRBV20-1 and TRBJ2-1; TRBD2 matches at 14 bases. Trimming took 2 bases from V and 4 from J; bases not matched to a gene: 7. CDR3 length equals 17 residues. Germline-derived CDR1 and CDR2 are DFQATT and SNEGSKA (reference sequence). This CDR3 reads CSARSLGLAGAYNEQFF. CDR3 bases: TGCAGTGCTAGATCCCTGGGACTAGCGGGAGCGTACAATGAGCAGTTCTTC.

V and J are TRBV7-9 and TRBJ2-1; TRBD1 aligns across 7 bases. Per the germline V gene, CDR1 is SEHNR and CDR2 is FQNEAQ (reference sequence). The junction had 7 bases not matched to a gene; V was cut back by 5 bases and J by 0 bases. This CDR3 has 16 residues. CDR3 coding DNA: TGTGCCAGCAGCCATTTTTCAGGGGGCTCCTACAATGAGCAGTTCTTC. The encoded protein is CASSHFSGGSYNEQFF.

The chain links TRBV5-1 to TRBJ2-7; 13 positions match TRBD2. Germline CDR1 and CDR2: SGHRS and YFSETQ. The CDR3 totals 15 residues. V shed 2 bases and J 5 bases; nucleotides not matched to a gene: 4. The CDR3 DNA follows: TGCGCCAGCAGCTTCACTAGCGGGAGGGCCAACGAGCAGTACTTC. Its protein product is CASSFTSGRANEQYF.

The chain links TRBV20-1 to TRBJ2-7; 9 nucleotides match TRBD1. J was trimmed by 3 bases and V by 6 bases; bases with no gene match: 3. The CDR3 has 12 residues. The germline gives CDR1 DFQATT, CDR2 SNEGSKA (reference sequence). The CDR3 is CSAGTGLYEQYF. CDR3 coding DNA: TGCAGTGCCGGGACAGGGCTCTACGAGCAGTACTTC.